One and the same sample provided the 14 T cell receptor beta chains below, sequenced in a study of patients and donors after allogeneic stem cell transplantation. TCRdb ran MiXCR on the RT-PCR reads and lists one entry per CDR3 protein. The sample comprises some 21,000 distinct CDR3 sequences, around 30% of which are singletons, and 40% to 55% rests with the top ten. Material: blood, either unsorted or a sorted T cell fraction (not recorded which). These receptors came from a human donor who was either an allogeneic HSCT recipient or a stem cell or donor lymphocyte infusion donor (not recorded which). It is not recorded whose cells these are; they may come from a transplant donor.

The chain uses TRBV7-2 and TRBJ2-5; the D gene is possibly TRBD2 (7 bases). Deletions cut 3 bases from V and 3 bases from J, with 11 bases between. Germline values: CDR1 SGHTA, CDR2 FQGNSA. This CDR3 region has 14 residues. CDR3 sequence reads: CASSFGGLEETQYF. The CDR3 DNA reads as TGTGCCAGCAGCTTCGGGGGGCTAGAAGAGACCCAGTACTTC.

J is TRBJ2-1 and V is TRBV5-1, with 9 bases that match TRBD2. Germline V lookup: CDR1 SGHRS, CDR2 YFSETQ. Trimming cost V 2 bases and J 7 bases; bases outside gene matches: 4. The CDR3 length is 14 residues. The CDR3 nucleotides are TGCGCCAGCAGCTTCGCCGGACTAGCGAATGAGCAGTTCTTC. Its translation is CASSFAGLANEQFF.

This clonotype turned up a few times. The rearrangement uses TRBV5-6 and TRBJ1-2; possible D gene TRBD1, 5 bases. The CDR3 runs to 14 residues. The V gene's germline CDR1 is SGHDT and CDR2 YYEEEE. Trimming pared 9 bases from V and 2 bases from J, leaving 17 bases between. The CDR3 loop is CATKPQGPNYGYTF. The CDR3 DNA reads as TGTGCCACCAAACCTCAGGGTCCCAACTATGGCTACACCTTC.

V is TRBV12-3 or TRBV12-4 and J is TRBJ2-2; D unresolved. Trimming removed 1 base from V and 5 bases from J, with 8 bases in between. CDR3 length: 14 amino acids. Here the CDR3 reads CASSLEGWTGELFF. The DNA for the CDR3 is TGTGCCAGCAGTTTAGAGGGCTGGACCGGGGAGCTGTTTTTT.

This clonotype was seen more than once but under ten times. This sequence joins TRBV27 and TRBJ1-1; no definite D call. Trimming shortened V by 5 bases and J by 4 bases, and 11 bases separated the two germline ends. This CDR3 region has 13 residues. The germline V gene has CDR1 MNHEY and CDR2 SMNVEV (reference sequence). DNA for the CDR3: TGTGCCAGCAGTCTAGGACTTTTCACTGAAGCTTTCTTT. Protein sequence: CASSLGLFTEAFF.

The rearrangement links TRBV4-1 to TRBJ1-3; no clear D gene. The CDR3 runs 14 residues. From germline, CDR1 is MGHRA and CDR2 YSYEKL. The V gene lost 0 bases and the J gene lost 4 bases, with 7 bases spanning the gap. CDR3 loop: CASSQEVRGNTIYF. The CDR3 DNA reads TGCGCCAGCAGCCAAGAGGTCAGAGGAAACACCATATATTTT.

The chain joins TRBV20-1 to TRBJ2-6; D is unclear. The germline V gene encodes CDR1 DFQATT and CDR2 SNEGSKA (reference sequence). Trimming removed 0 bases from V and 0 bases from J, with 15 bases in between. The CDR3 runs 18 residues. CDR3 amino acids: CSARDGSTPSSGANVLTF. DNA of the CDR3: TGCAGTGCTAGAGATGGCAGTACTCCTTCCTCTGGGGCCAACGTCCTGACTTTC.

This chain joins TRBV9 and TRBJ2-2; D gene ambiguous. The CDR3 totals 13 residues. Trimming stripped 3 bases from V and 0 bases from J, with 3 bases between. Germline assignment: CDR1 SGDLS and CDR2 YYNGEE. The CDR3 sequence is CASSAPNTGELFF. CDR3 coding DNA: TGTGCCAGCAGCGCCCCGAACACCGGGGAGCTGTTTTTT.

This clonotype was counted ten times or more. This chain connects TRBV7-2 to TRBJ1-2; TRBD1 is a possible D gene (6 bases). The V end was cut by 5 bases, the J end by 4 bases, with 14 bases between. Per the germline V gene, CDR1 is SGHTA and CDR2 is FQGNSA. The CDR3 has 14 residues. This CDR3 reads CASSPGDGVYGYTF. DNA of the CDR3: TGTGCCAGCAGCCCAGGGGACGGTGTCTATGGCTACACCTTC. The complete variable domain, with remaining parts taken from reference TRBV7-2 and TRBJ1-2, reads GAGVSQSPSNKVTEKGKDVELRCDPISGHTALYWYRQSLGQGLEFLIYFQGNSAPDKSGLPSDRFSAERTGGSVSTLTIQRTQQEDSAVYLCASSPGDGVYGYTFGSGTRLTVV.

This clonotype was counted only a few times. The rearrangement uses TRBV5-6 and TRBJ1-5; D possibly corresponds to TRBD1 (5 bases). V dropped 2 bases and J dropped 9 bases, with 12 bases sitting between them. Germline V lookup: CDR1 SGHDT, CDR2 YYEEEE. This CDR3 has 13 amino acids. The CDR3 DNA sequence: TGTGCCAGCAGCTTCGCCGGGGCCAGGCCCCAGCATTTT. Translated: CASSFAGARPQHF.

The chain uses TRBV7-9 and TRBJ1-1; no reliable D call. This CDR3 comprises 14 residues. Trimming cost V 4 bases and J 11 bases, with 20 bases left between them. Germline V gene data show CDR1 as SEHNR and CDR2 as FQNEAQ (reference sequence). CDR3 protein: CASSSPPGSLEAFF. CDR3 nucleotides: TGTGCCAGCAGCTCGCCGCCGGGATCTCTCGAGGCTTTCTTT.

This clonotype was counted between two and nine times. The chain joins TRBV12-3 or TRBV12-4 to TRBJ2-2, with D possibly TRBD2 on 5 matching bases. Trimming left V 6 bases short and J 7 bases short, with 12 bases between. The CDR3 is made up of 13 amino acids. The CDR3: CASSPGVRGELFF. CDR3 coding DNA: TGTGCCAGCAGCCCCGGGGTCCGCGGGGAGCTGTTTTTT.

The chain joins TRBV7-2 to TRBJ2-3; D gene uncertain. Germline V gives CDR1 SGHTA, CDR2 FQGNSA. This CDR3 region has 12 residues. Trimming took off 1 base at V and 6 bases at J, with 5 bases between the two ends. The CDR3 loop is CASSLVEDTQYF. The CDR3 DNA reads as TGTGCCAGCAGCTTAGTTGAGGATACGCAGTATTTT. The whole variable domain, filled in from reference TRBV7-2 and TRBJ2-3, reads GAGVSQSPSNKVTEKGKDVELRCDPISGHTALYWYRQSLGQGLEFLIYFQGNSAPDKSGLPSDRFSAERTGGSVSTLTIQRTQQEDSAVYLCASSLVEDTQYFGPGTRLTVL.

This clonotype turned up a few times. This sequence joins TRBV7-9 and TRBJ1-4, with D possibly being TRBD1 (6 bases). Germline V lookup: CDR1 SEHNR, CDR2 FQNEAQ (reference sequence). V was pared by 0 bases and J by 4 bases, with 15 bases between. The length of the CDR3 is 17 residues. The CDR3 DNA sequence: TGTGCCAGCAGCTTAGCACTCACAGGGCGCCTTAATGAAAAACTGTTTTTT. Translated: CASSLALTGRLNEKLFF.